This T cell receptor beta chain was sequenced for a study of OX40 agonist ivuxolimab in advanced cancers. The method was immunoSEQ multiplex PCR; TCRdb's version includes in-frame clones alone and lacks a portion of them. Here the sample spans about 73,000 clones, approximately 90% being singletons. The TCR was taken from an adult with an advanced solid tumor such as melanoma, head and neck, liver or kidney cancer. The sample in question was CD4+ or CD8+ T cells sorted from blood, obtained in a trial of the OX40 agonist ivuxolimab.

CDR3 sequence: CASSIGSSGNGGEQFF. CDR3 DNA: TGTGCCAGTAGTATAGGGTCTAGCGGGAATGGGGGTGAGCAGTTCTTC. V gene TRBV19 combines with J gene TRBJ2-1; TRBD2 agrees at 9 bases. The junction had 10 bases not matched to a gene; V was cut back by 1 base and J by 9 bases. The CDR3 covers 16 residues. From germline, CDR1 is LNHDA and CDR2 SQIVND (reference sequence).